The clone carrying this T cell receptor (beta chain) was recorded a few times. These data are taken from a study of blood T cell repertoires in COVID-19. Study information: Italy, Spain and the United States were the sources of the convalescent and acute COVID-19 samples.

This table comes from immunoSEQ multiplex PCR, and its TCRdb copy is limited to in-frame clones, with some not included. The repertoire includes roughly 60,000 clones, about four fifths of them detected once, and less than 30% sits in the top ten. Input material: peripheral blood. The TCR was taken from a human donor in a cohort sampled during active COVID-19.

This chain's CDR3 is CASSWTGHDDNSPLHF. CDR3 bases: TGCGCCAGCAGCTGGACGGGACACGATGATAATTCACCCCTCCACTTT. The chain has TRBV5-1 and TRBJ1-6, with a tentative D call TRBD1 (6 bases). CDR3 length: 16 amino acids. V lost 3 bases, J lost 5 bases, and 15 bases lay in between. Looked up from germline, CDR1 is SGHRS and CDR2 is YFSETQ. Together with reference TRBV5-1 and TRBJ1-6, the CDR3 gives the full variable domain: KAGVTQTPRYLIKTRGQQVTLSCSPISGHRSVSWYQQTPGQGLQFLFEYFSETQRNKGNFPGRFSGRQFSNSRSEMNVSTLELGDSALYLCASSWTGHDDNSPLHFGNGTRLTVT.